A single T cell receptor beta chain is shown here with its context. Its antigen is currently unknown. This table comes from immunoSEQ multiplex PCR, and its TCRdb copy is limited to in-frame clones, with some not included. The sample consists of approximately 52,000 clones, roughly 94% of them appearing once. The data belong to a study of OX40 agonist ivuxolimab in advanced cancers. Study-level information: Patients with prior anti-PD-1, anti-PD-L1 or anti-CTLA-4 therapy were eligible; about 41% had some.

The CDR3 runs to 12 residues. Per the germline V gene, CDR1 is SEHNR and CDR2 is FQNEAQ (reference sequence). V shed 3 bases and J shed 4 bases, with 7 bases lying between them. Broader study findings: No determination was made of the antigen specificity of the expanded peripheral T cells.

This chain links TRBV7-9 with TRBJ2-7, with D unclear. The sequence was obtained from an adult with an advanced solid tumor such as melanoma, head and neck, liver or kidney cancer. The sequencing used CD4+ or CD8+ T cells sorted from blood, collected in a trial of the OX40 agonist ivuxolimab. The CDR3, as DNA: TGTGCCAGCAGCTTCTCGCCGTACGAGCAGTACTTC. Encoded protein: CASSFSPYEQYF.